The 3 T cell receptor beta chains reported below all come from one sample, sequenced in a study of cytomegalovirus exposure and HLA in healthy donors (dated by TCRdb to between 2016 and 2019). Library construction relied on the immunoSEQ multiplex PCR assay. For the multiplex PCR, a mixture combining 60 forward primers for TCR Vbeta segments and 13 reverse primers for TCR Jbeta segments was used. TCRdb obtained this table from immuneACCESS and retained in-frame rearrangements with V and J assigned. These tables miss some clones; where compared with another copy, unresolved V genes account for less than half of the shortfall, and the remainder is unexplained. Here the sample has about 190,000 clones; around 82% occur a single time. Jointly, the top ten make up approximately 1.8% of the sample. The sample taken for sequencing was PBMCs. The receptor set was obtained from a man aged 35 to 55 in good health and CMV-seropositive.

This chain joins TRBV19 and TRBJ1-1; possibly TRBD1 for D (6 bases). The CDR3 loop spans 15 amino acids. The V end was cut by 5 bases, the J end by 0 bases, with 13 bases between. Germline loops: CDR1 LNHDA, CDR2 SQIVND (reference sequence). Written as DNA, the CDR3 is TGTGCCAGTAGTGCGAGCGGACAGCTGAACACTGAAGCTTTCTTT. Its protein product is CASSASGQLNTEAFF.

The chain recombines TRBV30 with TRBJ1-4; D is uncertain. This CDR3 spans 15 amino acids. V was trimmed by 0 bases and J by 3 bases, leaving 11 bases between them. Germline V gene lookup returns CDR1 GTSNPN and CDR2 SVGIG (reference sequence). CDR3 sequence reads: CAWSVPPRANEKLFF. The CDR3 DNA reads as TGTGCCTGGAGTGTACCGCCGAGGGCTAATGAAAAACTGTTTTTT.

The gene calls are TRBV30 and TRBJ1-1, with TRBD1 as a possible D gene (6 bases). CDR3 length equals 16 residues. V was shortened by 2 bases and J by 3 bases, with 19 bases between the two germline ends. From germline, CDR1 is GTSNPN and CDR2 SVGIG (reference sequence). The CDR3 loop reads CAWSPTVEGDYTEAFF. CDR3 coding DNA: TGTGCCTGGAGTCCTACCGTCGAGGGGGATTACACTGAAGCTTTCTTT.